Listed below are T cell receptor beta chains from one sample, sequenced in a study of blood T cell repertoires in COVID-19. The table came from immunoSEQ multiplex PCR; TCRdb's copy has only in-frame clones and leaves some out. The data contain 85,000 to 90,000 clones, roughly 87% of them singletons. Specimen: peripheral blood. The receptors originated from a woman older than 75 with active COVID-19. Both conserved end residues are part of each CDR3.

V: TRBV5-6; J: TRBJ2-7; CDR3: CASSLDRGLGEQYF
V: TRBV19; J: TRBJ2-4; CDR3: CASNTGLAKNIQYF
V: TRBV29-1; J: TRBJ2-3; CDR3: CSVEEGLLNRF
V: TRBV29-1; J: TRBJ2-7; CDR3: CSVVISLGREQYF
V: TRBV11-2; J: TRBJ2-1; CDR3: CASSLVGPGLLYNEQFF
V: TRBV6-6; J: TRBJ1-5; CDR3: CASSRGSPEGNQPQHF
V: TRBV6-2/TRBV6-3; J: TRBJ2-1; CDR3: CASSRTSGRVNEQFF
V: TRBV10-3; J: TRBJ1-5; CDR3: CAISDGVSNQPQHF
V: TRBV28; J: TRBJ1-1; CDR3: CASTRDRGGTEAFF
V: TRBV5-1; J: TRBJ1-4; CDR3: CASSWGQGGKNEKLFF
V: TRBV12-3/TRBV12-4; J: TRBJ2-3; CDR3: CASSPSTDTQYF
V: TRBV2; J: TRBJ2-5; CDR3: CASGTSGRKETQYF
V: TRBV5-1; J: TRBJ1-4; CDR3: CASSLRDREKLFF
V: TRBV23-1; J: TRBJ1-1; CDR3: CASNLTGGQTEAFF
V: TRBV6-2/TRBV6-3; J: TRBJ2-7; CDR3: CASSLSGRVTYEQYF
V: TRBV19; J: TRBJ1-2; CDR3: CAVEDRSYGYTF
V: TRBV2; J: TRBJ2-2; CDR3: CASSLAGGTGELFF
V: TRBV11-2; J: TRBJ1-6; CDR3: CASSPQIGDNSPLHF
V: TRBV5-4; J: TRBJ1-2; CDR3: CASSNRGGNYGYTF
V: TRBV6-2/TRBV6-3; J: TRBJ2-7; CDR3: CASSDSIYEQYF
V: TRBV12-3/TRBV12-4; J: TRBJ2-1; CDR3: CASSGLAGDEQFF
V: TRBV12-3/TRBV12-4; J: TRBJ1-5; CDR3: CASSSIAGGPQHF
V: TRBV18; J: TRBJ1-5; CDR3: CASSPLPGGDQPQHF
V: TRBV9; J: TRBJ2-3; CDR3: CASSPPAGPGGDTQYF
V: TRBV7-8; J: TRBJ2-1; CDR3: CASSFASGSLYEQFF
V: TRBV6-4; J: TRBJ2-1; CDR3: CASSATGTSSYNEQFF
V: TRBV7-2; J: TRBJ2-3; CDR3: CASSSGTTTDTQYF
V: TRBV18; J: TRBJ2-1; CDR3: CASSRTSGYNEQFF
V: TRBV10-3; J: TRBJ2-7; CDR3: CATFSGTGEVEQYF
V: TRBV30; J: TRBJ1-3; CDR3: CAWSVISDTIYF
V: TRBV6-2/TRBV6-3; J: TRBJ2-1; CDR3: CASSYPSGRASNNEQFF
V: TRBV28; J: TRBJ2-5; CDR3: CASSLFLKETQYF
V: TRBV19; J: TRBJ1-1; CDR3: CASEGARGTEAFF
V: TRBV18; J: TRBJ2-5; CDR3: CASSPLGTVLEETQYF
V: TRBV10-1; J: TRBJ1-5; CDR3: CASGQKGAPARDQPQHF
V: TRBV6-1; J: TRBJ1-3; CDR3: CASSEAWTGGNTIYF
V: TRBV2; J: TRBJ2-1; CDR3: CASSGRGGQFF